The 15 T cell receptor beta chains below were found in one sample sequenced in a study of response to subunit inactivated influenza vaccine. TCRdb reprocessed the RT-PCR reads with MiXCR, giving one entry per CDR3 protein. Of about 540,000 distinct CDR3 sequences listed, approximately 22% are singletons. These sequences were also reported in another study, on T cells expressing NK-cell markers. Turning to that study: Synthesis of TCR beta cDNA relied on 5'RACE template switching carrying UMIs.

The material sequenced was CD4+ T cells sorted from PBMCs, taken roughly 13 days after vaccination. These receptor sequences come from a man aged 45-60 years who received an inactivated influenza vaccine.

V is TRBV5-6 and J is TRBJ2-7; 9 positions match TRBD2. CDR3 length equals 16 residues. Germline V gives CDR1 SGHDT, CDR2 YYEEEE. The ends lost 0 bases at V and 0 bases at J; junction bases unmatched: 4. The CDR3 coding sequence is TGTGCCAGCAGCTTGGGCCTAGCGGGGATCTCCTACGAGCAGTACTTC. Its translation: CASSLGLAGISYEQYF.

J is TRBJ2-5 and V is TRBV5-1; 12 bases agree with TRBD2. CDR3 length: 16 amino acids. Germline-derived CDR1 and CDR2 are SGHRS and YFSETQ. V dropped 4 bases and J dropped 5; count of bases not matched to a gene: 9. CDR3 nucleotide sequence: TGCGCCAGCAGCCGAACTCTAGCGGGGGGGCTGGAGACCCAGTACTTC. Encoded protein: CASSRTLAGGLETQYF.

This clonotype was found a few times. The chain links TRBV21-1 to TRBJ2-3; the D call of TRBD1 is as the table states it, not checked on the DNA. TRBV21-1 is deemed a pseudogene. CDR3 length: 15 amino acids. The CDR3 DNA sequence: TGTGCCAGCAGCAAAGGAGACAGGGTCACAGATACGCAGTATTTT. Translated: CASSKGDRVTDTQYF.

This clonotype showed up just a few times. V usage is TRBV2 and J usage is TRBJ2-2, with 7 bases lining up with TRBD1. The CDR3 is 14 residues long. Unmatched junction bases numbered 5, after V lost 4 bases and J lost 6 bases. Germline-derived CDR1 and CDR2 are SNHLY and FYNNEI. The CDR3 spells CASSGQGWAGELFF. DNA for the CDR3: TGTGCCAGCAGTGGACAGGGATGGGCCGGGGAGCTGTTTTTT.

The V and J genes are TRBV4-2 and TRBJ1-3; D gene ambiguous. The germline V gene has CDR1 LGHNA and CDR2 YNFKEQ. The V gene lost 0 bases and the J gene lost 9 bases, with 12 bases spanning the gap. This CDR3 has 14 residues. The CDR3 sequence: CASSQDRRESTIYF. The CDR3 DNA sequence: TGTGCCAGCAGCCAAGATAGGCGGGAGAGCACCATATATTTT.

V usage is TRBV29-1 and J usage is TRBJ2-1; D remains unclear. This CDR3 region has 11 residues. Germline CDR1 reads SQVTM; CDR2 reads ANQGSEA. V was pared by 5 bases and J by 8 bases, with 10 bases between. In nucleotides, the CDR3 is TGCAGCGTTACCGATTTGGATGAGCAGTTCTTC. Residues: CSVTDLDEQFF.

This clonotype was observed a handful of times. The chain uses TRBV27 and TRBJ2-3; TRBD2 matches at 12 bases. The CDR3 has 17 amino acids. Trimming at V came to 0 bases and at J to 9 bases, leaving 10 bases not matched to a gene. Germline CDR1 MNHEY, CDR2 SMNVEV (reference sequence). Written as DNA, the CDR3 is TGTGCCAGCAGTTTATCGCTGCTAGCGGGGGGGGCAGGGACGCAGTATTTT. Translated: CASSLSLLAGGAGTQYF.

This clonotype has a handful of counts. Here the CDR3 reads CASSHIVLAGGHTGELFF. CDR3 DNA: TGCGCCAGCAGCCACATAGTACTAGCGGGAGGTCACACCGGGGAGCTGTTTTTT. The rearrangement joins TRBV5-1 to TRBJ2-2; 12 bases map to TRBD2. V lost 4 bases to trimming and J lost 3 bases; unmatched junction nucleotides: 10. CDR1 SGHRS and CDR2 YFSETQ come from the germline V gene. The CDR3 length is 18 residues.

The chain recombines TRBV7-2 with TRBJ1-1; possibly TRBD1 for D (5 bases). CDR1 is SGHTA, CDR2 FQGNSA, per germline. With 5 bases removed from V and 4 bases from J, the gap between germline ends came to 14 bases. This CDR3 has 14 amino acids. The CDR3 loop reads CASSEERQSTEAFF. Here the CDR3 DNA reads TGTGCCAGCAGCGAAGAGAGACAGAGCACTGAAGCTTTCTTT.

The CDR3 reads CATSDPGTGAMHTQYF. The CDR3 DNA sequence: TGTGCCACCAGTGACCCCGGGACAGGGGCAATGCATACGCAGTATTTT. The rearrangement links TRBV24-1 to TRBJ2-3; 10 nucleotides align to TRBD1. The CDR3 length is 16 residues. Germline CDR1 reads KGHDR; CDR2 reads SFDVKD. The V and J ends lost 4 bases and 7 bases, in that order; junction bases with no gene match: 10.

There are a few counts of this clonotype. The chain is built from TRBV30 and TRBJ2-7, with D uncertain. CDR1 GTSNPN and CDR2 SVGIG come from the germline V gene (reference sequence). The CDR3 is 12 amino acids. V lost 0 bases and J 9 bases, leaving 12 bases between the germline ends. Here the CDR3 DNA reads TGTGCCTGGAGTGTACACTTTGGCTCGCAGTACTTC. Translation gives CAWSVHFGSQYF.

This clonotype was observed a handful of times. The chain joins TRBV28 to TRBJ2-1, with D perhaps being TRBD1 or TRBD2 (5 bases each). There are 15 residues in the CDR3. Deletions cut 6 bases from V and 5 bases from J, with 17 bases between. Germline V gene sequence: CDR1 MDHEN, CDR2 SYDVKM. The CDR3 loop is CASRTPGPGNNEQFF. The CDR3 bases are TGTGCCAGCAGAACACCGGGACCAGGAAACAATGAGCAGTTCTTC.

This clonotype is a singleton in its sample. The V gene is TRBV6-5, the J gene TRBJ2-5, with 7 bases that match TRBD2. CDR1 and CDR2 from the germline V gene are MNHEY and SVGAGI. The CDR3 totals 15 residues. Trimming removed 2 bases from V and 5 bases from J; junction bases left unmatched: 8. CDR3 sequence (DNA): TGTGCCAGCAGTTACAAGAGCGGGACCAAGGAGACCCAGTACTTC. Translated, it gives CASSYKSGTKETQYF.

The CDR3 loop reads CASSYRNPGDTQYF. The CDR3 DNA follows: TGTGCCAGCAGTTATCGAAACCCCGGGGATACGCAGTATTTT. The chain has TRBV6-5 and TRBJ2-3; no clear D. Between the trimmed V and J ends, which lost 3 bases and 6 bases, there was a span of 13 bases. CDR3 length equals 14 residues. Germline V gene sequence: CDR1 MNHEY, CDR2 SVGAGI.

This sequence joins TRBV5-1 and TRBJ2-5; either TRBD1 or TRBD2 may supply D (5 bases each). Trimming removed 2 bases at V and 5 bases at J, with 16 bases between. Germline CDR1 SGHRS, CDR2 YFSETQ. The CDR3 extends over 15 amino acids. CDR3 in amino acids: CASSFAGLWGETQYF. The CDR3 nucleotides are TGCGCCAGCAGCTTCGCGGGTCTGTGGGGGGAGACCCAGTACTTC.